A selection of T cell receptor beta chains follows, all from one sample in a study of blood T cell repertoires in COVID-19. TCRdb's copy holds only in-frame clones and misses some; the assay was immunoSEQ multiplex PCR. The sample carries 120,000 to 150,000 clones, 88% recorded once. The material sequenced was peripheral blood. These receptors all stem from a man aged 50 or older with active or convalescent COVID-19. The CDR3 runs from the conserved cysteine through the conserved F or W. Fields, in order: clone size, D gene, J gene, V gene, CDR3 protein, CDR3 DNA. The D gene is left open where the match is weak. The size field is filled for only some rows; it gives once, few, many or a size class.

size: -; D: TRBD2; J: TRBJ2-1; V: TRBV27; CDR3: CASSTTSGRPREQFF; DNA: TGTGCCAGCAGCACCACTAGCGGGAGACCACGTGAGCAGTTCTTC
size: -; D: TRBD2; J: TRBJ2-2; V: TRBV5-1; CDR3: CASSARPSGWERRNTGELFF; DNA: TGCGCCAGCAGCGCACGGCCTAGCGGGTGGGAAAGGCGGAACACCGGGGAGCTGTTTTTT
size: -; D: -; J: TRBJ2-2; V: TRBV2; CDR3: CASSEKLTGELFF; DNA: TGTGCCAGCAGTGAAAAGCTGACCGGGGAGCTGTTTTTT
size: -; D: -; J: TRBJ2-1; V: TRBV11-2; CDR3: CASSSGLEYNEQFF; DNA: TGTGCCAGCAGCTCGGGACTCGAGTACAATGAGCAGTTCTTC
size: -; D: -; J: TRBJ1-1; V: TRBV30; CDR3: CAWGRGQGGNTEAFF; DNA: TGTGCCTGGGGTAGGGGTCAGGGAGGGAACACTGAAGCTTTCTTT
size: -; D: TRBD1; J: TRBJ1-2; V: TRBV5-4; CDR3: CASSLQYRGGNGYTF; DNA: TGTGCCAGCAGCTTACAATACAGGGGCGGTAATGGCTACACCTTC
size: -; D: TRBD1; J: TRBJ1-2; V: TRBV19; CDR3: CASSITGALGGYTF; DNA: TGTGCCAGTAGTATTACAGGGGCGCTTGGAGGCTACACCTTC
size: -; D: -; J: TRBJ1-1; V: TRBV7-2; CDR3: CASSLGGKGRTEAFF; DNA: TGTGCCAGCAGCTTAGGTGGGAAAGGGAGGACTGAAGCTTTCTTT
size: -; D: -; J: TRBJ1-5; V: TRBV6-6; CDR3: CASSLGAGPYQPQHF; DNA: TGTGCCAGCAGTTTGGGGGCAGGCCCTTATCAGCCCCAGCATTTT
size: -; D: TRBD1; J: TRBJ1-2; V: TRBV10-1; CDR3: CASSRDRSYGYTF; DNA: TGCGCCAGCAGTCGGGACAGATCATATGGCTACACCTTC
size: once; D: TRBD2; J: TRBJ2-2; V: TRBV2; CDR3: CASSSGSTGELFF; DNA: TGTGCCAGCAGTAGCGGGAGCACCGGGGAGCTGTTTTTT
size: -; D: TRBD2; J: TRBJ2-1; V: TRBV7-6; CDR3: CASSLGAGLAGGYNEQFF; DNA: TGTGCCAGCAGCTTAGGCGCGGGACTAGCGGGAGGGTACAATGAGCAGTTCTTC
size: -; D: -; J: TRBJ2-3; V: TRBV28; CDR3: CASSLVSGGQNTQYF; DNA: TGTGCCAGCAGTTTGGTCTCAGGTGGGCAAAATACGCAGTATTTT
size: -; D: -; J: TRBJ2-4; V: TRBV27; CDR3: CASSDGGAKNIQYF; DNA: TGTGCCAGCAGCGACGGGGGTGCCAAAAACATTCAGTACTTC
size: -; D: TRBD1; J: TRBJ2-7; V: TRBV29-1; CDR3: CSVAGQGGSYEQYF; DNA: TGCAGCGTGGCGGGACAGGGGGGATCCTACGAGCAGTACTTC
size: -; D: TRBD2; J: TRBJ2-5; V: TRBV10-3; CDR3: CAISPGTTLQETQYF; DNA: TGTGCCATCAGCCCCGGGACTACACTTCAAGAGACCCAGTACTTC
size: once; D: TRBD2; J: TRBJ2-3; V: TRBV6-2/TRBV6-3; CDR3: CASSYPIAGDPDTQYF; DNA: TGTGCCAGCAGTTACCCTATAGCGGGTGACCCAGATACGCAGTATTTT
size: -; D: -; J: TRBJ2-5; V: TRBV3-1/TRBV3-2; CDR3: CASSHLDSQETQYF; DNA: TGTGCCAGCAGCCATCTAGACTCACAAGAGACCCAGTACTTC
size: -; D: -; J: TRBJ2-5; V: TRBV6-5; CDR3: CASKEDRRHGETQYF; DNA: TGTGCCAGCAAAGAAGACAGGAGACATGGAGAGACCCAGTACTTC
size: -; D: -; J: TRBJ1-3; V: TRBV9; CDR3: CASSPGQPGDTIYF; DNA: TGTGCCAGCAGCCCAGGACAGCCGGGCGACACCATATATTTT
size: -; D: TRBD2; J: TRBJ2-2; V: TRBV4-1; CDR3: CASSQARLAINTGELFF; DNA: TGCGCCAGCAGCCAAGCCAGACTAGCGATCAACACCGGGGAGCTGTTTTTT
size: once; D: -; J: TRBJ1-3; V: TRBV18; CDR3: CASSPGEKNTIYF; DNA: TGTGCCAGCTCACCGGGCGAGAAGAACACCATATATTTT
size: -; D: TRBD1; J: TRBJ1-5; V: TRBV7-2; CDR3: CASSPDRLGNQPQHF; DNA: TGTGCCAGCAGTCCGGACAGGTTGGGCAATCAGCCCCAGCATTTT
size: -; D: TRBD2; J: TRBJ2-5; V: TRBV28; CDR3: CASRSGGVGTQYF; DNA: TGTGCCAGCAGGTCGGGAGGAGTGGGGACCCAGTACTTC
size: -; D: -; J: TRBJ2-4; V: TRBV2; CDR3: CASSVGRGPKNIQYF; DNA: TGTGCCAGCAGTGTAGGCAGGGGACCGAAAAACATTCAGTACTTC
size: -; D: -; J: TRBJ1-2; V: TRBV6-2/TRBV6-3; CDR3: CASSWAGPYGYTF; DNA: TGTGCCAGCAGTTGGGCAGGGCCTTATGGCTACACCTTC
size: -; D: TRBD2; J: TRBJ2-1; V: TRBV7-6; CDR3: CASSLGAGAWNEQFF; DNA: TGTGCCAGCAGCTTAGGGGCGGGAGCATGGAATGAGCAGTTCTTC
size: -; D: TRBD1; J: TRBJ2-7; V: TRBV18; CDR3: CASSPPTGGGEQYF; DNA: TGTGCCAGCTCACCGCCTACAGGGGGTGGCGAGCAGTACTTC
size: -; D: TRBD1; J: TRBJ1-1; V: TRBV7-9; CDR3: CASSFFTQGLEPFF; DNA: TGTGCCAGCAGCTTTTTTACACAGGGGCTAGAACCTTTCTTT
size: -; D: TRBD2; J: TRBJ2-3; V: TRBV18; CDR3: CASSKTSGRITDTQYF; DNA: TGTGCCAGCTCAAAGACTAGCGGGAGGATCACAGATACGCAGTATTTT
size: -; D: TRBD1; J: TRBJ1-6; V: TRBV14; CDR3: CASSQDQQGLRNSPLHF; DNA: TGTGCCAGCAGCCAAGATCAACAGGGGCTGAGGAATTCACCCCTCCACTTT
size: -; D: TRBD1; J: TRBJ2-7; V: TRBV10-3; CDR3: CAIRNDSGTGILWTYEQYF; DNA: TGTGCCATCAGAAACGACTCCGGGACAGGAATTCTCTGGACCTACGAGCAGTACTTC
size: -; D: TRBD1; J: TRBJ2-2; V: TRBV27; CDR3: CASSLSTGGASGELFF; DNA: TGTGCCAGCAGTTTATCTACAGGGGGCGCGTCCGGGGAGCTGTTTTTT
size: -; D: -; J: TRBJ1-5; V: TRBV19; CDR3: CASSIRKGYNQPQHF; DNA: TGTGCCAGTAGTATCCGAAAGGGGTACAATCAGCCCCAGCATTTT
size: -; D: -; J: TRBJ2-5; V: TRBV6-1; CDR3: CASYSGLYQETQYF; DNA: TGTGCCAGTTATAGCGGCCTGTACCAAGAGACCCAGTACTTC
size: -; D: TRBD1; J: TRBJ1-1; V: TRBV18; CDR3: CASSPGQGANTEAFF; DNA: TGTGCCAGCTCACCGGGACAGGGGGCAAACACTGAAGCTTTCTTT
size: -; D: TRBD2; J: TRBJ2-1; V: TRBV27; CDR3: CASSPGLAGWKQFF; DNA: TGTGCCAGCAGTCCGGGACTAGCGGGATGGAAGCAGTTCTTC
size: -; D: TRBD1; J: TRBJ2-5; V: TRBV7-9; CDR3: CASIEQGVEETQYF; DNA: TGTGCCAGCATCGAACAGGGGGTTGAAGAGACCCAGTACTTC
size: -; D: -; J: TRBJ1-3; V: TRBV5-6; CDR3: CASSPTGFRSGNTIYF; DNA: TGTGCCAGCAGCCCGACAGGCTTTCGCTCTGGAAACACCATATATTTT
size: medium-sized; D: -; J: TRBJ1-1; V: TRBV2; CDR3: CASAVAAVGTEAFF; DNA: TGTGCCAGCGCGGTGGCGGCGGTAGGAACTGAAGCTTTCTTT
size: -; D: TRBD1; J: TRBJ1-4; V: TRBV4-2; CDR3: CASSQDWTGGKEKLFF; DNA: TGTGCCAGCAGCCAAGATTGGACAGGGGGCAAGGAAAAACTGTTTTTT
size: -; D: -; J: TRBJ2-3; V: TRBV3-1/TRBV3-2; CDR3: CASSLYTDTQYF; DNA: TGTGCCAGCAGCCTGTACACAGATACGCAGTATTTT
size: -; D: TRBD1; J: TRBJ1-5; V: TRBV3-1/TRBV3-2; CDR3: CASSQALQGADQPQHF; DNA: TGTGCCAGCAGCCAAGCCCTACAGGGGGCGGATCAGCCCCAGCATTTT
size: -; D: -; J: TRBJ2-2; V: TRBV2; CDR3: CASSEAGSTGELFF; DNA: TGTGCCAGCAGTGAAGCAGGGAGCACCGGGGAGCTGTTTTTT
size: -; D: -; J: TRBJ1-5; V: TRBV28; CDR3: CMTAEDLTNQPQHF; DNA: TGTATGACCGCGGAGGACTTGACTAATCAGCCCCAGCATTTT
size: -; D: -; J: TRBJ2-1; V: TRBV5-6; CDR3: CASSLDRVNEQFF; DNA: TGTGCCAGCAGCTTGGACAGGGTCAATGAGCAGTTCTTC
size: -; D: TRBD2; J: TRBJ2-7; V: TRBV28; CDR3: CASSLVAGSYEQYF; DNA: TGTGCCAGCAGTTTGGTAGCGGGCTCCTACGAGCAGTACTTC
size: -; D: -; J: TRBJ1-2; V: TRBV13; CDR3: CASSLGEDYGYTF; DNA: TGTGCCAGCAGCTTAGGGGAGGACTATGGCTACACCTTC
size: -; D: TRBD2; J: TRBJ2-1; V: TRBV3-1/TRBV3-2; CDR3: CASSQEGLAGRYEQFF; DNA: TGTGCCAGCAGCCAAGAGGGACTAGCGGGACGGTATGAGCAGTTCTTC
size: -; D: -; J: TRBJ2-5; V: TRBV30; CDR3: CAWSWRELETQYF; DNA: TGTGCCTGGAGTTGGAGGGAGCTAGAGACCCAGTACTTC
size: few; D: -; J: TRBJ1-2; V: TRBV2; CDR3: CATGRSGYTF; DNA: TGTGCCACCGGTAGGAGTGGCTACACCTTC
size: -; D: TRBD2; J: TRBJ2-2; V: TRBV2; CDR3: CASKVSGTETGELFF; DNA: TGTGCCAGCAAGGTTAGCGGGACGGAGACCGGGGAGCTGTTTTTT
size: many; D: TRBD1; J: TRBJ1-2; V: TRBV28; CDR3: CASSGQGLPNYGYTF; DNA: TGTGCCAGCAGTGGACAGGGGCTCCCTAACTATGGCTACACCTTC
size: -; D: TRBD2; J: TRBJ2-2; V: TRBV28; CDR3: CASSRPPLAGDTGELFF; DNA: TGTGCCAGCAGCCGACCCCCACTAGCGGGAGACACCGGGGAGCTGTTTTTT
size: once; D: TRBD2; J: TRBJ2-1; V: TRBV7-2; CDR3: CASSSGTSGYNEQFF; DNA: TGTGCCAGCAGCTCCGGGACTAGCGGCTACAATGAGCAGTTCTTC
size: -; D: -; J: TRBJ2-3; V: TRBV6-5; CDR3: CASSYSVLYTDTQYF; DNA: TGTGCCAGCAGTTACTCCGTACTTTATACAGATACGCAGTATTTT
size: -; D: TRBD2; J: TRBJ2-3; V: TRBV4-2; CDR3: CASSQDGAGGSTDTQYF; DNA: TGTGCCAGCAGCCAAGATGGGGCGGGAGGGAGCACAGATACGCAGTATTTT
size: -; D: TRBD1; J: TRBJ1-5; V: TRBV19; CDR3: CASSRQGGNQPQHF; DNA: TGTGCCAGTAGTAGACAGGGGGGCAATCAGCCCCAGCATTTT
size: -; D: TRBD1; J: TRBJ1-3; V: TRBV25-1; CDR3: CASSESQQGKFFGNTIYF; DNA: TGTGCCAGCAGTGAATCCCAACAGGGGAAGTTCTTTGGAAACACCATATATTTT